This is a list of T cell receptor beta chains from one sample in a study of patients and donors after allogeneic stem cell transplantation. From the RT-PCR reads, TCRdb called clonotypes with MiXCR, one entry per CDR3 protein. The sample consists of approximately 140,000 distinct CDR3 sequences, about 40% of them appearing once. The material sequenced was blood, either unsorted or a sorted T cell fraction (not recorded which). All receptors derive from a human donor who was either an allogeneic HSCT recipient or a stem cell or donor lymphocyte infusion donor (not recorded which). It is not recorded whose cells these are; they may come from a transplant donor. The CDR3 runs from the conserved cysteine through the conserved F or W. The order of the fields is J gene, D gene, V gene, clone size, CDR3 protein, CDR3 DNA. A D gene is named only where the DNA matches it firmly. Part of the rows lack a size; the others show once, few, many or a class for expanded clones.

>TRBJ1-5|TRBD1|TRBV27|NA
CASSFEGGENQPQHF
TGTGCCAGCAGTTTTGAAGGGGGCGAAAATCAGCCCCAGCATTTT
>TRBJ2-1|NA|TRBV4-2|few
CASSQGSAYNEQFF
TGTGCCAGCAGCCAAGGGAGCGCGTACAATGAGCAGTTCTTC
>TRBJ1-1|NA|TRBV20-1|few
CSARDLRREGGTEAFF
TGCAGTGCTAGAGATCTTAGGAGGGAAGGTGGCACTGAAGCTTTCTTT
>TRBJ2-3|TRBD2|TRBV29-1|few
CSVESLAGAPDTQYF
TGCAGCGTTGAATCCCTAGCGGGGGCTCCAGATACGCAGTATTTT
>TRBJ2-5|TRBD1|TRBV6-5|few
CASALDRGFQETQYF
TGTGCCAGCGCCTTGGACAGGGGTTTCCAAGAGACCCAGTACTTC
>TRBJ1-1|NA|TRBV20-1|NA
CSANEENTEAFF
TGCAGTGCTAACGAGGAGAACACTGAAGCTTTCTTT
>TRBJ1-2|TRBD1|TRBV27|NA
CASRLATGDYGYTF
TGTGCCAGCCGCTTAGCGACAGGGGACTATGGCTACACCTTC
>TRBJ1-2|NA|TRBV7-2|NA
CASSAPIGNGYTF
TGTGCCAGCAGCGCCCCCATCGGGAATGGCTACACCTTC
>TRBJ2-5|NA|TRBV6-5|NA
CASTSPLTETQYF
TGTGCCAGCACCAGCCCGCTGACGGAGACCCAGTACTTC
>TRBJ1-5|TRBD1|TRBV5-6|NA
CASSFGDRGSNQPQHF
TGTGCCAGCAGCTTCGGGGACAGGGGCAGCAATCAGCCCCAGCATTTT
>TRBJ2-1|TRBD2|TRBV29-1|NA
CSVPSGSSYNEQFF
TGCAGCGTTCCTAGCGGCTCCTCCTACAATGAGCAGTTCTTC
>TRBJ1-4|TRBD1|TRBV28|NA
CASSDPGQNEKLFF
TGTGCCAGCAGCGACCCGGGACAGAATGAAAAACTGTTTTTT
>TRBJ2-4|NA|TRBV14|few
CASSRIGSIQYF
TGTGCCAGCAGCCGAATTGGGAGCATTCAGTACTTC
>TRBJ1-5|NA|TRBV6-2/TRBV6-3|few
CASSYWSLTVQPQHF
TGTGCCAGCAGTTACTGGTCACTGACGGTTCAGCCCCAGCATTTT
>TRBJ2-1|TRBD2|TRBV29-1|NA
CSVDASGAVYNEQFF
TGCAGCGTTGACGCCAGCGGGGCGGTTTACAATGAGCAGTTCTTC